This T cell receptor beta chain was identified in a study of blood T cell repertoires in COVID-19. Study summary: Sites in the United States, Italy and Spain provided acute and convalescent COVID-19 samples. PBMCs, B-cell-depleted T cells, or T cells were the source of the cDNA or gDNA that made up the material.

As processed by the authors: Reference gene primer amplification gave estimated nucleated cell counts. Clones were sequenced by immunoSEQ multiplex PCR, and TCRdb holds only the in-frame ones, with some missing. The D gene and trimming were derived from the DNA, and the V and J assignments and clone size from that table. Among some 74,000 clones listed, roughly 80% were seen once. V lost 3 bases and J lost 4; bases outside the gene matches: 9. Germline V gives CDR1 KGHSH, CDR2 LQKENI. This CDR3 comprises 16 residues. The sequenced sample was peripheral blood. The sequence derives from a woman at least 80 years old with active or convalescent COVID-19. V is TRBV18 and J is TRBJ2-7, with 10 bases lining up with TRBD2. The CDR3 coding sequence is TGTGCCAGCTCACCTCTAGCGGGAGACGAACGATACGAGCAGTACTTC. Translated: CASSPLAGDERYEQYF.